Included here is one T cell receptor beta chain sequence, with context. No antigen is known for it. In the PCR, 60 Vbeta and 13 Jbeta primers were used. Profiled with immunoSEQ multiplex PCR; TCRdb holds only in-frame clones, not every one. The sample table includes 170,000 or so clones. This sample stems from a study of cytomegalovirus exposure and HLA in healthy donors. About the study: Prior work identified around 120 million unique TCR beta sequences in some 200 million T cells.

Whole-study results and caveats: The sole available immune exposure information was CMV serostatus.

Per the germline V gene, CDR1 is KGHSH and CDR2 is LQKENI. The CDR3 contains 12 residues. Trimming took 4 bases from V and 5 from J, leaving 9 bases between them. The donors (healthy individuals) were bone marrow donors. The sequencing input was PBMCs. The TCR comes from a man between 25 and 39 years old in good health and CMV-seronegative. This chain uses TRBV18 with TRBJ2-7, with D possibly TRBD2 on 5 matching bases. The CDR3, as DNA: TGTGCCAGCTCACTCGGACTCGACGAGCAGTACTTC. Translation gives CASSLGLDEQYF.